This T cell receptor (beta chain) came from a study of identical twins. Study-wide findings and caveats: Monozygotic twin pairs showed more out-of-frame TCR alpha sharing than models estimated.

A universal primer site was created by template switching, with the cDNA bearing unique molecular identifiers. Each CDR3 protein is one row after TCRdb ran MiXCR on the 5' RACE reads. The sample has 1.5 million to 2 million distinct CDR3 sequences; around 33% are singletons. All donors were healthy Caucasians. Germline V gene data show CDR1 as LGHNA and CDR2 as YNFKEQ. The CDR3 is made up of 12 amino acids. Trimming pared 3 bases from V and 6 bases from J, leaving 6 bases between. This clonotype turned up a few times. What it recognizes is unknown. Possible read error: a much larger clone is one base away.

The chain combines TRBV4-2 with TRBJ2-4; possible D gene TRBD2, 5 bases. The TCR was taken from a newborn girl in good health. Sequenced material: cord blood. CDR3 amino acids: CASSHEGNIQYF. In DNA form, the CDR3 reads TGTGCCAGCAGCCATGAGGGAAACATTCAGTACTTC.